The clone carrying this T cell receptor beta chain was seen a few times. The germline gives CDR1 SGHRS, CDR2 YFSETQ. Between the trimmed V and J ends, which lost 1 base and 6 bases, there was a span of 10 bases. The CDR3 is 13 amino acids. The data are from a study of T-cell reconstitution after alpha-beta-depleted transplantation in children. Construction of the TCRbeta library involved unique molecular identifiers. Via MiXCR, TCRdb re-called the PCR reads, giving one row per CDR3 protein. The sample yields some 640,000 distinct CDR3 sequences, around 16% seen once. The chain combines TRBV5-1 with TRBJ1-2; D gene unclear. The source is a human donor who donated a stem cell graft to a child with acute myeloid leukemia. Here the sequenced sample was PBMCs from the stem cell graft donor, taken from the stem cell graft. The chain's CDR3 is CASSLRVRDGYTF. CDR3 nucleotides: TGCGCCAGCAGCTTGCGAGTCCGCGATGGCTACACCTTC.